This passage covers 14 T cell receptor beta chains from one sample sequenced in a study of glioma-infiltrating T cells. Using RNA template, CDR3s of TCR alpha and beta were amplified with iRepertoire arm-PCR. TCRdb fed the multiplex PCR reads into MiXCR, producing one record per CDR3 protein. The table lists some 180,000 distinct CDR3 sequences, 25% to 35% of them singletons. Sequencing input: glioma tissue, nonneoplastic brain tissue, or PBMCs (not recorded which). These receptors were taken from a human donor with low-grade glioma or glioblastoma, undergoing nonglioma brain surgery, or in good health (not recorded which).

This chain connects TRBV5-4 to TRBJ1-1, with TRBD1 matching over 8 bases. Germline trimming cut 0 bases from V and 5 bases from J; bases unmatched to any gene: 6. This CDR3 spans 15 amino acids. Per germline, CDR1 SGHNT and CDR2 YYREEE (reference sequence). The CDR3 sequence: CASSLEGRGLTEAFF. The CDR3 DNA reads as TGTGCCAGCAGCTTGGAGGGCAGGGGGCTAACTGAAGCTTTCTTT.

This clonotype was counted many times. The chain combines TRBV5-4 with TRBJ2-5; 7 nucleotides line up with TRBD1. V shed 4 bases, J shed 4 bases, and the junction held 10 bases outside the gene matches. The CDR3 totals 15 residues. The germline V gene has CDR1 SGHNT and CDR2 YYREEE (reference sequence). The CDR3 DNA reads as TGTGCCAGCAGCATATCACAGGGGATAGGAGAGACCCAGTACTTC. It is translated as CASSISQGIGETQYF.

This clonotype was recorded many times. The rearrangement links TRBV2 to TRBJ2-7; 9 bases agree with TRBD1. CDR1 and CDR2 (germline): SNHLY, FYNNEI. This CDR3 is 14 amino acids long. V lost 6 bases to trimming and J lost 2 bases; unmatched junction nucleotides: 5. CDR3 sequence reads: CASSTGTGTYEQYF. The CDR3 coding sequence is TGTGCCAGCAGCACCGGGACAGGGACCTACGAGCAGTACTTC.

Details on this clonotype: The germline gene is not matched at one end of the junction; a read error may be the cause. The V gene is TRBV7-9, the J gene TRBJ1-1, with D unresolved. Germline CDR1 SEHNR, CDR2 FQNEAQ (reference sequence). The CDR3 runs 15 residues. The CDR3, as DNA: TGTGCCAGCGGCTTACTTGTCAGCTCGAACACTGAGGCCTTCTTT. Protein: CASGLLVSSNTEAFF.

Many counts were recorded for this clonotype. The rearrangement joins TRBV6-2 or TRBV6-3 to TRBJ2-7, with 9 bases aligning to TRBD1. The germline V gene has CDR1 MNHEY and CDR2 SVGEGT. The length of the CDR3 is 14 residues. Trimming at V came to 5 bases and at J to 2 bases, leaving 4 bases not matched to a gene. As DNA, the CDR3 is TGTGCCAGCAGTGACAGGGGGGAGGCCTACGAGCAGTACTTC. Its protein product is CASSDRGEAYEQYF.

In regard to this clonotype: One end of the junction does not line up with germline, which may come from a read error. This sequence joins TRBV18 and TRBJ1-1; maybe TRBD1 (6 bases). Looked up from germline, CDR1 is KGHSH and CDR2 is LQKENI. This CDR3 is 14 amino acids long. The CDR3, as DNA: TGTGACAGCTCTCGGGACAACCTGGACACTGAAGCTTTCTTT. It specifies CDSSRDNLDTEAFF.

This clonotype has only a few counts. The chain joins TRBV10-3 to TRBJ1-3, with TRBD1 as a possible D gene (5 bases). V gave up 6 bases and J gave up 0 bases, with 12 bases separating them. CDR1 is ENHRY, CDR2 SYGVKD, per germline. This CDR3 is built from 15 residues. CDR3 bases: TGTGCCATCAGACAGGACGTGAGCTCTGGAAACACCATATATTTT. It encodes CAIRQDVSSGNTIYF.

This clonotype showed up many times. This chain uses TRBV7-9 with TRBJ1-1; tentatively, D is TRBD1 (5 bases). The CDR3 sequence is 18 residues long. Germline CDR1 SEHNR, CDR2 FQNEAQ (reference sequence). The V gene lost 5 bases and the J gene lost 0 bases, with 22 bases spanning the gap. CDR3 DNA: TGTGCCAGCAGCCCAAGAGGGACGGCCGCTTCCATGAACACTGAAGCTTTCTTT. Its protein product is CASSPRGTAASMNTEAFF.

V gene TRBV18 combines with J gene TRBJ2-2; D is ambiguous. The CDR3 extends over 15 amino acids. V was clipped by 1 base and J by 0 bases, with 6 bases between them. Germline V CDR1 and CDR2: KGHSH, LQKENI. The DNA of the CDR3 is TGTGCCAGCTCACCACGAGGCGCGAACACCGGGGAGCTGTTTTTT. Protein product: CASSPRGANTGELFF.

This clonotype was found a few times. The rearrangement uses TRBV12-5 and TRBJ2-3; no clear D. The germline gives CDR1 LGHNT, CDR2 FRNRAP. Trimming stripped 5 bases from V and 1 base from J, with 7 bases between. This CDR3 contains 13 residues. This CDR3 is CASGGRRTDTQYF. DNA for the CDR3: TGTGCTAGTGGTGGCAGACGCACAGATACGCAGTATTTT.

There are many counts of this clonotype. The chain uses TRBV28 and TRBJ2-3; D remains unclear. The germline CDR1 and CDR2 sequences are MDHEN and SYDVKM. CDR3 length equals 13 residues. The germline V and J ends were trimmed by 10 bases and 0 bases, with 11 bases remaining between them. In DNA form, the CDR3 reads TGTGCCACCGACAATACTAGCACAGATACGCAGTATTTT. Translated, it gives CATDNTSTDTQYF.

A remark on this clonotype: This may be a read error: a much more frequent sequence differs by one nucleotide. This chain links TRBV29-1 with TRBJ2-3; 9 bases agree with TRBD1. Germline V gene sequence: CDR1 SQVTM, CDR2 ANQGSEA. This CDR3 has 15 amino acids. V lost 5 bases and J lost 4; bases outside the gene matches: 10. The CDR3 sequence is CSVRSTGGRADTQYF. CDR3 bases: TGCAGCGTTCGCTCGACAGGGGGGCGGGCAGATACGCAGTATTTT.

This clonotype was detected many times. The chain carries TRBV4-2 and TRBJ2-7, with TRBD2 identical over 9 bases. The CDR3 length is 13 residues. CDR1 and CDR2 from the germline V gene are LGHNA and YNFKEQ. Losses at the gene ends were 4 bases for V and 5 bases for J; bases not matched to a gene: 3. The CDR3 sequence: CASSLERGDEQYF. CDR3 in DNA: TGTGCCAGCAGCCTAGAGCGGGGGGACGAGCAGTACTTC.

This clonotype was detected many times. The chain carries TRBV7-6 and TRBJ1-5; the D is unclear. V was trimmed by 5 bases and J by 2 bases, leaving 13 bases between them. Per germline, CDR1 SGHVS and CDR2 FNYEAQ. The CDR3 contains 15 residues. The CDR3 DNA sequence: TGTGCCAGCAGCCTACGCGGCGGGGGCAATCAGCCCCAGCATTTT. Residues: CASSLRGGGNQPQHF.